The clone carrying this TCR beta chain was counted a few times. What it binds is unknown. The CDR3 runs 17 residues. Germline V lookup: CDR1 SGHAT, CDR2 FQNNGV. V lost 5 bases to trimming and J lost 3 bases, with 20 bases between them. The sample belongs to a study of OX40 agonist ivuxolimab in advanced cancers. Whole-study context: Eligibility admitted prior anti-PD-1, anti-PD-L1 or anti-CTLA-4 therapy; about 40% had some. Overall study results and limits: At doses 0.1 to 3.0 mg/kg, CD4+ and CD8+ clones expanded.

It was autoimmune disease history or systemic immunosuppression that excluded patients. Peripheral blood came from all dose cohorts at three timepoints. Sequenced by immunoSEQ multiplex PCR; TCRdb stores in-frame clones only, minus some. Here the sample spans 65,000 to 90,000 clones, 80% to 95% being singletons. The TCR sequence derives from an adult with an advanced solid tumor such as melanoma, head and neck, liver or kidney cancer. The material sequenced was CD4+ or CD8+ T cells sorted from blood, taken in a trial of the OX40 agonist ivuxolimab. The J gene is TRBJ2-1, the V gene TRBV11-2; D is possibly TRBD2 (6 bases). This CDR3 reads CASSRSPGTPSYNEQFF. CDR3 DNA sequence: TGTGCCAGCAGCCGTTCTCCCGGGACTCCGAGCTACAATGAGCAGTTCTTC.